This T cell receptor (beta chain) came from a study of control samples from healthy donors and cancer patients. Data came from immunoSEQ multiplex PCR; TCRdb stores just in-frame clones and leaves some out. The table lists 50,000 or so clones, roughly 94% of them singletons. This CDR3 contains 13 residues. Trimming left V 3 bases short and J 6 bases short, with 8 bases between. The clonotype was recovered from a man younger than 45 in good health. The chain links TRBV12-3 or TRBV12-4 to TRBJ2-2; tentatively, D is TRBD1 (5 bases). Input material: blood. The CDR3 DNA reads TGTGCCAGCAGTTTTGGGGCGGCCGGGGAGCTGTTTTTT. It specifies CASSFGAAGELFF.